Below, one T cell receptor (beta chain) is given with its context. Its antigen is still unknown. No much larger clone exists at a distance of one base, and base qualities are not known. The sample belongs to a study of immune evolution from preneoplasia to lung adenocarcinoma (dated by TCRdb to about 2021). Looking at the study overall: HLA loss of heterozygosity was found in approximately 7% of AIS, around 14% of MIA and about a third of ADC lesions, and in no AAH lesions. Immune contexture across lung adenocarcinoma precursors and invasive adenocarcinoma was profiled using immune gene expression, TCR sequencing and multiplex immunofluorescence. Resected precursor lesions (AAH, AIS, MIA) and invasive adenocarcinomas were each compared against paired morphologically normal lung tissue. Sample size was based on specimen availability rather than a prior power calculation. Whole exome sequencing and methylation data from the same cohort of nodules were integrated with the immune data. The overall cohort comprised approximately 53 patients with pulmonary nodules who underwent surgical resection. TCR sequencing data came from 51 patients. The study reported that roughly 110 samples were used for TCR sequencing. POLYSOLVER was used to infer Class I HLA alleles from exome data, while LOHHLA was used to detect allele-specific HLA loss.

Resection was performed on patients in Japan or China between 2014 and 2017. Histologic diagnosis of each case was confirmed independently by two lung cancer pathologists on H&E slides. Premalignant or tumor cells were enriched for nucleic acid extraction by macro-dissection performed after pathologic assessment. DNA was isolated from FFPE tissue using the AllPrep DNA/RNA FFPE Kit. Paper-wide results and their limitations: KRAS-mutant nodules showed the highest T cell clonality compared with EGFR-mutant or double wild-type lesions. The findings rested on association rather than direct causation, and larger cohorts with long-term follow-up and longitudinal biopsies were considered necessary. Clonality was highest in normal lung, while later-stage lesions appeared to show lower clonality but higher T cell density and diversity. The highest top T cell clone frequencies were observed in normal lung, and a progressive decrease in top T cell clone frequencies appeared to occur from AAH through AIS, MIA and invasive adenocarcinoma. Because all patients were from Japan and China, applicability to Western populations was uncertain.

Using the immunoSEQ hsTCRbeta Kit, TCR beta CDR3 regions were sequenced from DNA. The authors processed their data as follows. TCR sequencing data were analysed with the ImmunoSEQ Analyzer. T cell clonality was defined as 1 minus Pielou's evenness, as computed on productive rearrangements. To measure T cell diversity, the inverse Simpson index was applied to productive templates. T cell density was expressed as TCR beta template counts normalized to usable DNA, with usable DNA estimated by amplifying and sequencing housekeeping genes. Two-sided Kruskal-Wallis tests were used to compare TCR metrics between histologic stages. TCRdb obtained this table from immuneACCESS and retained in-frame rearrangements with V and J assigned. These tables miss some clones; where compared with another copy, unresolved V genes account for less than half of the shortfall, and the remainder is unexplained. Clone size and the V and J calls come from that table; the DNA yielded D and trimming. A total of under 6,500 clones appear in this sample, approximately 87% of them only once. The top ten clones comprise around 4.2% of the sample.

Spanning cysteine to phenylalanine, the CDR3 consists of 14 amino acids. The kept DNA is CDR3 alone, 42 bases in frame from the first base. Taken from the germline V gene, the CDR1 and CDR2 loops are ENHRY and SYGVKD. V and J are trimmed by 6 bases and 10 bases, and the gene matches miss 9 bases of the junction. The sequence came from a person between 55 and 80 years old with lung adenocarcinoma. The rearrangement joined TRBV10-3 to TRBJ1-6; a stretch of 7 junction bases matches TRBD1. The sequencing input was FFPE minimally invasive lung adenocarcinoma tissue. The label giving this sample's cell subset or site can be read as: micro-invasive lung adenocarcinoma (MIA). For the CDR3, the sequence is CAIRRQGPGSPLHF. The nucleotides are TGTGCCATCAGACGACAGGGCCCGGGGTCACCCCTCCACTTT.